One and the same sample provided the 17 T cell receptor beta chains below, sequenced in a study of neoadjuvant anti-PD-1 for oral cavity cancer (dated by TCRdb to the early 2020s). Library preparation employed the immunoSEQ multiplex PCR assay. Not all clones reach the TCRdb copy of this immuneACCESS table, which keeps in-frame sequences only. Checked studies attribute under half of the gap to unresolved V genes and leave the rest unexplained. The sample table records around 6,200 clones; just under 75% of these occur just once. 2.5% to 3% of the sample lies in the top ten. The meaning of the sample's time point label: before neoadjuvant nivolumab. The material sequenced was PBMCs, taken before nivolumab (anti-PD-1) treatment. These receptors all stem from a person between 35 and 79 years old with oral cavity squamous cell carcinoma.

This clone was seen a handful of times. This chain uses TRBV7-2 with TRBJ1-2; D call uncertain. Deletions cut 4 bases from V and 2 bases from J, with 14 bases between. Germline-derived CDR1 and CDR2 are SGHTA and FQGNSA. The CDR3 is made up of 15 amino acids. CDR3 sequence reads: CASSSQTAANYGYTF. Here the CDR3 DNA reads TGTGCCAGCAGCTCCCAGACGGCAGCAAACTATGGCTACACCTTC. Combining the CDR3 with reference TRBV7-2 and TRBJ1-2 gives the whole variable domain GAGVSQSPSNKVTEKGKDVELRCDPISGHTALYWYRQSLGQGLEFLIYFQGNSAPDKSGLPSDRFSAERTGGSVSTLTIQRTQQEDSAVYLCASSSQTAANYGYTFGSGTRLTVV.

This clone is a singleton in its sample. This chain links TRBV28 with TRBJ2-7; 8 bases map to TRBD1. The germline V gene encodes CDR1 MDHEN and CDR2 SYDVKM. The junction had 7 bases not matched to a gene; V was cut back by 5 bases and J by 1 base. The CDR3 is made up of 15 amino acids. As DNA, the CDR3 is TGTGCCAGCAGTCTCGACAGGGGACTTTCCTACGAGCAGTACTTC. Translated, it gives CASSLDRGLSYEQYF. The full variable domain, completed using reference TRBV28 and TRBJ2-7, is DVKVTQSSRYLVKRTGEKVFLECVQDMDHENMFWYRQDPGLGLRLIYFSYDVKMKEKGDIPEGYSVSREKKERFSLILESASTNQTSMYLCASSLDRGLSYEQYFGPGTRLTVT.

This clone came up a few times. J is TRBJ1-1 and V is TRBV7-9; 7 nucleotides agree with TRBD1. Trimming at V came to 5 bases and at J to 1 base, leaving 4 bases not matched to a gene. CDR3 size: 14 residues. The germline V gene encodes CDR1 SEHNR and CDR2 FQNEAQ (reference sequence). The CDR3 DNA sequence: TGTGCCAGCAGCGCCCGGGACAGGAACACTGAAGCTTTCTTT. It encodes CASSARDRNTEAFF. Full variable domain (outside the CDR3, taken from reference TRBV7-9 and TRBJ1-1): DTGVSQNPRHKITKRGQNVTFRCDPISEHNRLYWYRQTLGQGPEFLTYFQNEAQLEKSRLLSDRFSAERPKGSFSTLEIQRTEQGDSAMYLCASSARDRNTEAFFGQGTRLTVV.

The rearrangement uses TRBV7-2 and TRBJ2-3; 7 bases line up with TRBD2. The CDR3 spans 14 residues. The V gene end was trimmed by 7 bases and the J gene end by 6 bases; junction bases not matched to a gene: 10. Looked up from germline, CDR1 is SGHTA and CDR2 is FQGNSA. This CDR3 is CASTRGRESDTQYF. In DNA form, the CDR3 reads TGTGCCAGCACCCGAGGGAGGGAGTCTGATACGCAGTATTTT.

V usage is TRBV9 and J usage is TRBJ1-1; no firm D call. V lost 0 bases to trimming and J lost 3 bases, with 15 bases between them. This CDR3 region has 16 residues. Germline V lookup: CDR1 SGDLS, CDR2 YYNGEE. The CDR3: CASSVAPRVTDTEAFF. DNA of the CDR3: TGTGCCAGCAGCGTAGCTCCAAGGGTGACGGACACTGAAGCTTTCTTT.

This clone was seen only once. The rearrangement joins TRBV15 to TRBJ2-1; D gene ambiguous. This CDR3 is built from 13 residues. Germline CDR1 reads LNHNV; CDR2 reads YYDKDF (reference sequence). Trimming stripped 0 bases from V and 7 bases from J, with 7 bases between. The DNA for the CDR3 is TGTGCCACCAGCAGAGAATCCAGGAATGAGCAGTTCTTC. Translating it yields CATSRESRNEQFF.

For the CDR3, the DNA is TGCGCCAGCGGAGCTTTGGACACCTCGAACACTGAAGCTTTCTTT. This codes for CASGALDTSNTEAFF. The chain carries TRBV5-1 and TRBJ1-1; possible D gene TRBD1, 5 bases. Germline loops: CDR1 SGHRS, CDR2 YFSETQ. This CDR3 has 15 amino acids. The V end was cut by 7 bases, the J end by 1 base, with 17 bases between.

Only a few counts were recorded for this clone. The V gene is TRBV28, the J gene TRBJ1-2, with D possibly being TRBD1 (5 bases). Germline CDR1 and CDR2: MDHEN and SYDVKM. The CDR3 is 15 amino acids. V lost 7 bases and J lost 7, with 22 bases in between. The CDR3 spells CASTPPFPGLRGYTF. In DNA form, the CDR3 reads TGTGCCAGCACACCCCCCTTCCCAGGGCTCCGTGGCTACACCTTC.

The gene calls are TRBV4-3 and TRBJ2-1; no clear D gene. V lost 0 bases, J lost 9 bases, and 12 bases lay in between. This CDR3 region has 14 residues. Germline V gene lookup returns CDR1 LGHNA and CDR2 YSLEER. This CDR3 reads CASSQDLGSGEQFF. The CDR3 region has the DNA TGCGCCAGCAGCCAAGATCTGGGTTCTGGTGAGCAGTTCTTC.

This clone was counted a few times. The genes are TRBV7-9 and TRBJ2-7; D is uncertain. This CDR3 is built from 15 residues. V gave up 0 bases and J gave up 2 bases, with 11 bases separating them. Germline V CDR1 and CDR2: SEHNR, FQNEAQ (reference sequence). As DNA, the CDR3 is TGTGCCAGCAGCTTAGCATCCGGGTGGGCCTACGAGCAGTACTTC. It codes for CASSLASGWAYEQYF.

This chain uses TRBV7-2 with TRBJ1-5; possibly TRBD1 for D (6 bases). V lost 2 bases and J lost 7, with 18 bases in between. This CDR3 has 16 amino acids. Germline-derived CDR1 and CDR2 are SGHTA and FQGNSA. The CDR3 reads CASSLYGTGWNQPQHF. CDR3 DNA sequence: TGTGCCAGCAGCTTATATGGCACAGGGTGGAACCAGCCCCAGCATTTT.

CDR3 sequence: CASRYRDRVVNQPQHF. The CDR3, as DNA: TGTGCCAGCAGGTACCGGGACAGGGTGGTCAATCAGCCCCAGCATTTT. The chain has TRBV2 and TRBJ1-5, with 9 positions matching TRBD1. V gave up 6 bases and J gave up 3 bases; unmatched junction bases: 9. There are 16 residues in the CDR3. CDR1 is SNHLY, CDR2 FYNNEI, per germline.

CDR3 region: CASSLGLTVNYGYTF. The CDR3 DNA reads as TGTGCCAGCAGCTTGGGTCTGACAGTTAACTATGGCTACACCTTC. The chain is built from TRBV7-8 and TRBJ1-2; the D gene is possibly TRBD1 (5 bases). V lost 3 bases, J lost 1 base, and 12 bases lay in between. Germline CDR1 SGHVS, CDR2 FQNEAQ. CDR3 size: 15 residues.

This clone was recorded once. This sequence joins TRBV9 and TRBJ2-5, with 12 nucleotides matching TRBD2. Germline CDR1 and CDR2: SGDLS and YYNGEE. The CDR3 runs to 16 residues. The ends lost 3 bases at V and 5 bases at J; junction bases unmatched: 8. CDR3 in DNA: TGTGCCAGCAGCGGCCTAGCGGGGGGGCGGAGGGAGACCCAGTACTTC. It encodes CASSGLAGGRRETQYF.

The CDR3 sequence is CASRGTGVGSNQPQHF. The CDR3 coding sequence is TGCGCCAGCAGGGGGACAGGGGTTGGTAGCAATCAGCCCCAGCATTTT. The chain couples TRBV10-2 to TRBJ1-5; 10 bases agree with TRBD1. Germline CDR1 WSHSY, CDR2 SAAADI. This CDR3 has 16 residues. The ends lost 6 bases at V and 0 bases at J; junction bases unmatched: 5.

V gene TRBV15 combines with J gene TRBJ2-5; 7 bases are a match to TRBD1. Germline CDR1 LNHNV, CDR2 YYDKDF (reference sequence). The junction had 3 bases not matched to a gene; V was cut back by 4 bases and J by 1 base. The CDR3 loop spans 14 amino acids. The CDR3 is CATSTRQGQETQYF. In nucleotides, the CDR3 is TGTGCCACCAGCACCCGACAGGGCCAAGAGACCCAGTACTTC. Using reference TRBV15 and TRBJ2-5 for the parts outside the CDR3, the full variable domain is DAMVIQNPRYQVTQFGKPVTLSCSQTLNHNVMYWYQQKSSQAPKLLFHYYDKDFNNEADTPDNFQSRRPNTSFCFLDIRSPGLGDTAMYLCATSTRQGQETQYFGPGTRLLVL.

This clone was seen a handful of times. This chain uses TRBV15 with TRBJ1-4; D unresolved. The CDR3 has 13 amino acids. Germline V CDR1 and CDR2: LNHNV, YYDKDF (reference sequence). Trimming left V 0 bases short and J 10 bases short, with 9 bases between. The CDR3 spells CATSRDRQAKLFF. The CDR3 coding sequence is TGTGCCACCAGCAGAGATCGGCAGGCAAAACTGTTTTTT.